These 23 T cell receptor beta chains originate from one sample sequenced in a study of cytomegalovirus exposure and HLA in healthy donors. The PCR contained 60 Vbeta and 13 Jbeta primers. Repertoires were generated with immunoSEQ multiplex PCR, while TCRdb's copy carries only in-frame clones and drops some. The sample consists of about 100,000 clones, around 80% of them appearing once. Specimen: PBMCs. The receptors come from a woman in her sixties or seventies in good health and CMV-seronegative.

This rearrangement joins TRBV27 to TRBJ2-7; tentatively, D is TRBD1 (6 bases). The V end lost 5 bases, the J end lost 3 bases, and 14 bases lay between the germline ends. The CDR3 spans 14 residues. Germline assignment: CDR1 MNHEY and CDR2 SMNVEV (reference sequence). CDR3 DNA: TGTGCCAGCAGTCCCCGACAGGTTAACTACGAGCAGTACTTC. This translates into CASSPRQVNYEQYF.

The chain has TRBV28 and TRBJ1-4; maybe TRBD1 (5 bases). The CDR3 totals 15 residues. V was trimmed by 6 bases and J by 5 bases, leaving 16 bases between them. Germline V CDR1 and CDR2: MDHEN, SYDVKM. CDR3 region: CASSSDSTTNEKLFF. CDR3 DNA sequence: TGTGCCAGCAGCTCAGACAGCACCACGAATGAAAAACTGTTTTTT.

This chain joins TRBV7-2 and TRBJ2-3, with 7 bases identical to TRBD2. The V gene's germline CDR1 is SGHTA and CDR2 FQGNSA. After removal of 7 bases from V and 8 bases from J, the junction contained 18 bases not matched to a gene. The CDR3 has 16 residues. DNA for the CDR3: TGTGCCAGCAATGGGGCACTAGCCGGTGTAGCGGGTACGCAGTATTTT. It translates to CASNGALAGVAGTQYF.

V usage is TRBV27 and J usage is TRBJ1-1; a possible D gene is TRBD1 (5 bases). The germline V gene encodes CDR1 MNHEY and CDR2 SMNVEV (reference sequence). The CDR3 is made up of 15 amino acids. Trimming pared 8 bases from V and 7 bases from J, leaving 23 bases between. The CDR3 DNA is TGTGCCAGCTCGCATAGTACAGGTTTCGGAAATGAAGCTTTCTTT. Encoded protein: CASSHSTGFGNEAFF.

The chain joins TRBV20-1 to TRBJ2-3, with D maybe TRBD2 (5 bases). The V end was cut by 7 bases, the J end by 5 bases, with 10 bases between. CDR1 and CDR2 (germline): DFQATT, SNEGSKA (reference sequence). The CDR3 runs 11 residues. CDR3 amino acids: CSGGFGDTQYF. The CDR3 DNA is TGCAGTGGCGGGTTCGGAGATACGCAGTATTTT.

This clone was detected only a few times. The chain has TRBV5-1 and TRBJ2-3; TRBD1 might be the D (5 bases). V lost 1 base, J lost 3 bases, and 9 bases lay in between. The CDR3 totals 14 residues. The germline V gene has CDR1 SGHRS and CDR2 YFSETQ. CDR3 sequence (DNA): TGCGCCAGCAGCTTGTGGGGCACTACAGATACGCAGTATTTT. Amino acids: CASSLWGTTDTQYF.

This clone has only one observation. The chain couples TRBV7-2 to TRBJ2-7; perhaps TRBD1 as D (6 bases). There are 15 residues in the CDR3. With 4 bases removed from V and 3 bases from J, the gap between germline ends came to 16 bases. Germline V gene data show CDR1 as SGHTA and CDR2 as FQGNSA. CDR3 region: CASSSLGDNNYEQYF. CDR3 sequence (DNA): TGTGCCAGCAGCTCATTGGGGGACAATAACTACGAGCAGTACTTC.

A few counts support this clone. The chain recombines TRBV2 with TRBJ1-2; D is unresolved. CDR3 length: 12 residues. CDR1 and CDR2 (germline): SNHLY, FYNNEI. V was shortened by 5 bases and J by 8 bases, with 12 bases between the two germline ends. The CDR3 bases are TGTGCCAGCAGTTCCGAGTGGAGAGGCTACACCTTC. Protein product: CASSSEWRGYTF.

The rearrangement joins TRBV5-1 to TRBJ1-6; 11 bases map to TRBD1. This CDR3 comprises 14 residues. In germline, CDR1 is SGHRS, CDR2 YFSETQ. J gave up 10 bases and V 3 bases, and 3 bases lay outside the gene matches. The CDR3 is CASSSGTGGSPLHF. CDR3 bases: TGCGCCAGCAGCTCCGGGACAGGGGGATCACCCCTCCACTTT.

CDR3 bases: TGTGCCAGCAGCTCAGTACAGGGGTACGGCTACACCTTC. Translation gives CASSSVQGYGYTF. The chain joins TRBV5-4 to TRBJ1-2; 7 nucleotides agree with TRBD1. The CDR3 is 13 residues long. The J segment lost 8 bases and the V segment lost 3 bases, leaving 7 bases of the junction unmatched. Germline values: CDR1 SGHNT, CDR2 YYREEE (reference sequence).

The chain recombines TRBV4-3 with TRBJ2-3; D is perhaps TRBD1 (6 bases). This CDR3 comprises 14 residues. Trimming removed 5 bases from V and 5 bases from J, with 14 bases in between. Germline CDR1 and CDR2: LGHNA and YSLEER. CDR3 nucleotide sequence: TGCGCCAGCAGCTCACAGGGTCGGGAAGATACGCAGTATTTT. It codes for CASSSQGREDTQYF.

The chain couples TRBV30 to TRBJ2-1; the match to TRBD2 covers 7 bases. The CDR3 totals 15 residues. V lost 2 bases and J lost 4; bases outside the gene matches: 8. CDR1 is GTSNPN and CDR2 is SVGIG in the germline V gene (reference sequence). CDR3 in amino acids: CAWSWEGGVYNEQFF. The CDR3 nucleotides read TGTGCCTGGAGTTGGGAGGGAGGAGTGTACAATGAGCAGTTCTTC.

The chain joins TRBV14 to TRBJ2-7; tentative D call: TRBD1 (8 bases). Germline assignment: CDR1 SGHDN and CDR2 FVKESK. This CDR3 is built from 16 residues. The V end lost 4 bases, the J end lost 9 bases, and 25 bases lay between the germline ends. The CDR3 sequence is CASSRGQGGIRHGQYF. The DNA of the CDR3 is TGTGCCAGCAGCCGTGGACAGGGAGGGATAAGGCACGGGCAGTACTTC.

The chain uses TRBV30 and TRBJ1-1, with D possibly being TRBD1 (5 bases). CDR1 is GTSNPN and CDR2 is SVGIG in the germline V gene (reference sequence). V shed 4 bases and J shed 0 bases, with 9 bases lying between them. The CDR3 loop spans 13 amino acids. DNA for the CDR3: TGTGCCTGGACAAGGGGCCTGAACACTGAAGCTTTCTTT. Encoded protein: CAWTRGLNTEAFF.

The chain joins TRBV19 to TRBJ2-2, with 8 bases identical to TRBD2. Germline CDR1 reads LNHDA; CDR2 reads SQIVND (reference sequence). The CDR3 length is 16 residues. J lost 6 bases, V lost 3 bases, and 9 bases had no gene match. The DNA for the CDR3 is TGTGCCAGTAGTATCGGACTAGCACCCGACGCCGGGGAGCTGTTTTTT. As protein: CASSIGLAPDAGELFF.

This chain joins TRBV30 and TRBJ2-7; TRBD2 is a possible D gene (7 bases). CDR1 and CDR2 from the germline V gene are GTSNPN and SVGIG (reference sequence). Trimming left V 0 bases short and J 2 bases short, with 11 bases between. CDR3 length: 14 amino acids. Here the CDR3 DNA reads TGTGCCTGGAGTGTAGGGGGGGTAACCTACGAGCAGTACTTC. Encoded protein: CAWSVGGVTYEQYF.

The genes are TRBV2 and TRBJ1-3, with 7 nucleotides matching TRBD1. From germline, CDR1 is SNHLY and CDR2 FYNNEI. After removal of 0 bases from V and 6 bases from J, the junction contained 8 bases not matched to a gene. This CDR3 region has 16 residues. This CDR3 is CASSEAGGYTENTIYF. The CDR3 nucleotides are TGTGCCAGCAGTGAAGCAGGGGGCTATACGGAAAACACCATATATTTT.

The chain links TRBV5-1 to TRBJ2-7; TRBD1 is a possible D gene (5 bases). Germline CDR1 and CDR2: SGHRS and YFSETQ. The CDR3 totals 13 residues. V was clipped by 3 bases and J by 1 base, with 8 bases between them. CDR3 sequence (DNA): TGCGCCAGCAGCTCCCAGGGTTCCTACGAGCAGTACTTC. Amino acids: CASSSQGSYEQYF. Full variable domain (missing parts from reference TRBV5-1 and TRBJ2-7): KAGVTQTPRYLIKTRGQQVTLSCSPISGHRSVSWYQQTPGQGLQFLFEYFSETQRNKGNFPGRFSGRQFSNSRSEMNVSTLELGDSALYLCASSSQGSYEQYFGPGTRLTVT.

V is TRBV6-1 and J is TRBJ1-2, with a possible D match to TRBD1 (6 bases). Germline V gene data show CDR1 as MNHNS and CDR2 as SASEGT. This CDR3 spans 14 amino acids. Trimming cost V 6 bases and J 7 bases, with 18 bases left between them. The DNA of the CDR3 is TGTGCCAGCAGGAAGACAGGTACGAAACGTGGCTACACCTTC. As protein: CASRKTGTKRGYTF.

CDR3 residues: CASSLGTGTYEQYF. CDR3 bases: TGTGCCAGCTCCCTCGGGACAGGGACCTACGAGCAGTACTTC. V and J are TRBV18 and TRBJ2-7, with 9 nucleotides matching TRBD1. Germline lookup yields CDR1 KGHSH and CDR2 LQKENI. The CDR3 is made up of 14 amino acids. J was trimmed by 2 bases and V by 6 bases; bases with no gene match: 5.

This sequence joins TRBV27 and TRBJ2-1; the match to TRBD2 covers 8 bases. J gave up 0 bases and V 3 bases, and 7 bases lay outside the gene matches. Germline-derived CDR1 and CDR2 are MNHEY and SMNVEV (reference sequence). There are 17 residues in the CDR3. This CDR3 reads CASSFIAAGASYNEQFF. Written as DNA, the CDR3 is TGTGCCAGCAGTTTCATTGCAGCGGGAGCCTCCTACAATGAGCAGTTCTTC.

A few counts support this clone. The V and J genes are TRBV4-1 and TRBJ2-5, with 11 bases lining up with TRBD2. The germline V gene encodes CDR1 MGHRA and CDR2 YSYEKL. V dropped 1 base and J dropped 2; count of bases not matched to a gene: 15. CDR3 length: 20 residues. This CDR3 reads CASSQVPGLAEKHHQETQYF. The CDR3 DNA reads as TGCGCCAGCAGCCAAGTACCGGGACTAGCGGAGAAGCACCATCAAGAGACCCAGTACTTC.

The chain combines TRBV19 with TRBJ2-3; 12 positions match TRBD2. Trimming removed 6 bases from V and 5 bases from J; junction bases left unmatched: 12. The germline V gene encodes CDR1 LNHDA and CDR2 SQIVND (reference sequence). There are 17 residues in the CDR3. The CDR3 loop reads CASSRRPSGGAVDTQYF. In nucleotides, the CDR3 is TGTGCCAGTAGCCGAAGACCTAGCGGGGGGGCCGTAGATACGCAGTATTTT. Together with reference TRBV19 and TRBJ2-3, the CDR3 gives the full variable domain: DGGITQSPKYLFRKEGQNVTLSCEQNLNHDAMYWYRQDPGQGLRLIYYSQIVNDFQKGDIAEGYSVSREKKESFPLTVTSAQKNPTAFYLCASSRRPSGGAVDTQYFGPGTRLTVL.